This TCR beta chain was profiled in a study of blood T cells in healthy people across ages. The study's findings and limits: Researchers report that TCR beta diversity correlated strongly with naive T cell percentage. Unsorted PBMCs ruled out conclusive naive versus antigen-experienced comparison. Nothing was known about donor CMV status, and this possibly confounded expanded clonotype changes.

A remark on this clonotype: Its antigen is currently unknown.

A second PCR of about 6 to 11 cycles used a sample-barcoded 5' primer and a J-beta primer mix. TCRdb itself ran the 5' RACE reads through MiXCR, one entry per CDR3 protein. The sample records fewer than 1,000,000 distinct CDR3 sequences, under 55% being singletons. The CDR3 loop spans 14 amino acids. Germline loops: CDR1 SGHTA, CDR2 FQGNSA. The ends lost 8 bases at V and 3 bases at J; junction bases unmatched: 8. Donors gave around 10 milliliters of peripheral blood apiece. The source of this sequence is a man aged 55 to 70 in good health. The V gene is TRBV7-2, the J gene TRBJ2-3; 7 bases align to TRBD2. The sample taken for sequencing was blood. For the CDR3, the DNA is TGTGCCAGCCGGGATTTGGGGGGGACAGATACGCAGTATTTT. Encoded protein: CASRDLGGTDTQYF.